This T cell receptor beta chain is drawn from a study of T-cell reconstitution after alpha-beta-depleted transplantation in children. The table lists this clonotype with a few counts. What it binds is unknown. Regarding the study as a whole: Once a year had passed after transplant, T-cell counts and diversity came mostly from newly produced T cells. Elevated TCRbeta diversity at day 60 was traced, in some patients, to surviving recipient T cells and thymic progenitors.

During its preparation, the TCRbeta library received unique molecular identifiers. TCRdb independently ran MiXCR on the PCR reads; one entry per CDR3 protein. The sample shows 500,000 to 600,000 distinct CDR3 sequences, roughly a quarter of them seen only once. The CDR3 runs to 14 residues. V lost 6 bases to trimming and J lost 3 bases, with 11 bases between them. V usage is TRBV12-3 or TRBV12-4 and J usage is TRBJ2-2; D uncertain. This receptor was obtained from a boy under two years old with Wiskott-Aldrich syndrome, due to receive a stem cell transplant. The sequenced sample was PBMCs, obtained before TCRalphabeta/CD19-depleted stem cell transplant. Written as DNA, the CDR3 is TGTGCCAGCAGGATAGACCAGTACACCGGGGAGCTGTTTTTT. This encodes CASRIDQYTGELFF.